This T cell receptor beta chain came from a study of technical replicates of blood from several donors. TCRdb keeps only in-frame clones here, not all; method: immunoSEQ multiplex PCR. The sample yields 65,000 to 90,000 clones, about 90% seen once. Germline V lookup: CDR1 SGHAT, CDR2 FQNNGV. CDR3 length equals 14 residues. V shed 2 bases and J shed 5 bases, with 13 bases lying between them. The receptor comes from a human donor in good health. The J gene is TRBJ2-7, the V gene TRBV11-2, with D possibly TRBD1 on 5 matching bases. The specimen sequenced was T cells isolated from PBMCs. The CDR3 sequence: CASSLRFGRDEQYF. As DNA, the CDR3 is TGTGCCAGCAGCTTAAGATTCGGCAGGGACGAGCAGTACTTC.